This T cell receptor (beta chain) is drawn from a study of cytomegalovirus exposure and HLA in healthy donors listed by TCRdb under 2017. Turning to the overall study: According to an earlier analysis of a few hundred of the donors, 150 million to 200 million T cells yielded some 110 million unique TCR beta sequences and about 300 Gb of sequence data. The study used immunosequencing to profile the T cell repertoires of several hundred subjects and linked those repertoires to cytomegalovirus serostatus. HLA typing covered class I and class II loci at four-digit resolution. Among some 410 genotyped donors of the cohort, an average of around 250,000 unique TCR beta nucleotide sequences was sequenced per donor, of which about 18% were non-productive. Roughly 300 gigabases of sequencing data and around 88 million unique TCR sequences made up an early release that covered several hundred HLA-typed donors. About 5 DR-DQ haplotypes were handled as single units for association and clustering, since linkage in the cohort was strong. The study aimed to test whether signatures of past pathogen exposure could be identified by cataloging public T cell receptors. Rather than drawing on any new phenotypic data, the later analysis identified candidate immune exposures from TCR beta sequences and the way those sequences occurred across donors. Of the 350 to 450 genotyped donors, over 65% fell in the genetic ancestry cluster associated with self-reported Caucasian donors. Typing coverage varied by locus: roughly 620-640 donors for A, B, C, DRB1 and DQB1; 500 to 550 for DQA1; 606 for DPA1; more than 450 for DPB1. Genome-wide SNP genotypes for about 65% of the 666 donors were used in a later genetic analysis, which treated that subset as a discovery cohort. To study patterns of TCR occurrence, a later analysis re-analyzed previously published TCR beta repertoires from 550 to 800 donors and added high-resolution HLA genotyping. Besides the first cohort of approximately 670 subjects, a separate validation cohort made up of 95 to 150 different subjects was used. All discovery cohort repertoires had been generated on a single sequencing platform. Donor age, sex, ethnicity and CMV serostatus were collected together with the repertoire data. The study combined high-throughput TCR immunosequencing, statistical association of individual TCRs with disease status, and machine learning to predict cytomegalovirus infection status. To decide whether each TCR beta V gene segment behaved as functional or pseudogenic, an earlier analysis of some 570 of the donors relied on high-throughput TCR beta sequencing. Paper-wide results and their limitations: This cohort had only TCR beta chains sequenced, and the lack of alpha or paired-chain data limited which features could be detected. In a later analysis, most CMV-associated TCR beta chains were found to appear HLA-restricted, with HLA associations seemingly driven largely by CMV exposure. Because counts were too low, roughly 16 rarely observed V segments, including chromosome 9 orphons, were excluded from the earlier analysis of around 590 of the donors. The classifier was reported to diagnose cytomegalovirus status with high specificity and sensitivity in both the original cohort and the validation cohort. Because HLA typing was missing for some donors at each locus, association tests included only the typed subset. A few of the identified cytomegalovirus-associated TCR beta chains were confirmed in vitro to be specific for cytomegalovirus antigens. Most TCR sequences were observed very rarely across donors, whereas some public TCRs were present in many individuals. Some IMGT-functional V segments, including TRBV6-2 and TRBV6-3, could not be told apart with the 87-base-pair reads, so those segments were excluded. A later genetic analysis reported fewer N-insertions in productive TCRs among donors in an Asian-associated ancestry cluster than the roughly 620-donor mean. It was suggested by the authors that the approach could potentially be generalized to other disease states and immunological phenotypes. Sequencing depth was assumed to be roughly uniform across donors in the presence/absence analyses, though that assumption may not hold. A later analysis found that TCR association rates varied across HLA loci, with DRB1 alleles showing the most associated TCRs and HLA-C alleles the fewest. A cluster of highly shared sequence variants was judged likely to represent a technical artifact of the sequencing pipeline. A total of 150 to 200 TCR beta chains were listed by the study as associated with cytomegalovirus. In a later analysis, around 15,000 TCR beta sequences were associated with specific HLA alleles at a false discovery rate of 0.05. In a later analysis, HLA-associated TCR beta chains were found to be more clonally expanded and to have lower generation probabilities than equally common non-associated chains. Linkage disequilibrium might explain the correlated functional status among segregating V segments, but an unknown experimental factor could not be ruled out. In an earlier analysis of more than 450 of the donors, most TCR beta V segments were observed in productive rearrangements about 87% or about 30% of the time, broadly matching IMGT annotations. Several of the top co-occurrence clusters appeared to be linked to parvovirus B19, influenza, CMV and Epstein-Barr virus, according to a later analysis. Strong co-occurrence of HLA alleles, especially DR and DQ, made assigning TCR associations to individual alleles difficult. V-gene and J-gene trimming of TCR beta chains was associated with a missense DCLRE1C variant in a later genetic analysis, and the association was replicated in an independent cohort. A further reported finding was that TCR beta sequences accurately predicted the HLA-A and HLA-B alleles for most subjects in the first cohort. The only immune exposure information available for the cohort was CMV serostatus.

In total, 666 healthy bone marrow donors made up the cohort. All cohort members were sampled while nominally healthy, although unrecorded immune exposures were likely present. The donor tested CMV seronegative and was one of the 352 seronegative cohort members. Every donor gave a peripheral blood sample, and the peripheral blood mononuclear cells from that sample were used for TCR beta sequencing. Genomic DNA was extracted from the blood cell samples with the Qiagen DNeasy Blood Extraction Kit. Remarks on this clone: Its antigen is currently not known. Nothing much larger sits one base from this clone, and base qualities are not available.

There are 13 amino acids in the CDR3, from cysteine to phenylalanine inclusive. CDR3 DNA is the only sequence kept; it has 39 bases, read in frame from the first base. The germline ends are 15 bases apart after V is trimmed by 7 bases and J by 6 bases. Looking up the germline V gene (reference sequence) yields CDR1 MNHNY and CDR2 SVGAGI. Library creation used the immunoSEQ multiplex PCR assay. For the multiplex PCR, a mixture combining 60 forward primers for TCR Vbeta segments and 13 reverse primers for TCR Jbeta segments was used. The CDR3 region of rearranged TCR beta genes was amplified from genomic DNA by a multiplex PCR assay. Amplified TCR beta libraries were sequenced as 87-base-pair reads on the Illumina HiSeq System. Per the original workflow: In a later analysis, some 80 million unique TCR beta chains were counted across the 666 repertoires, and approximately 11 million of these chains were shared by at least two donors. Raw reads were error-corrected and collapsed into unique sequences by a nearest-neighbor algorithm in which closely related sequences were merged to remove PCR and sequencing errors. Alignment of CDR3 sequences to IMGT reference sequences was used to assign V, D and J gene segments. Each retained sequence needed at least a six-nucleotide match to both a V gene segment and a J gene segment. A rearrangement was called productive if the CDR3 had no stop codons and remained in frame with V and J, and every other rearrangement was called non-productive. CDR3 was defined according to IMGT convention as the region running from the second conserved V-encoded cysteine to the conserved J-encoded phenylalanine. In an earlier analysis of some 550 of the donors, sequences lacking an unambiguous match to a single V gene segment were excluded. An earlier analysis of over 450 of the donors classified V segments as functional when productive rearrangements were above 56.7% and as segregating when the standard deviation between donors was above 5%. A statistical classification framework was built for diagnosing cytomegalovirus status from the catalog of TCR beta chain sequences. A later analysis assigned V and J genes by comparing TCR nucleotide sequences with IMGT/GENE-DB human TR gene sequences. In a later analysis, CDR3 sequences and most-parsimonious VDJ recombination scenarios were assigned using the TCRdist pipeline. In a later analysis, every TCR beta chain was defined by the combination of its CDR3 amino acid sequence and its V-gene family, and reads without a unique V-gene family were dropped. To address suspected cross-contamination and a sequencing artifact, a later analysis removed roughly 640 highly shared, low-generation-probability nucleotide sequences. For each public chain, a later analysis derived a clonal expansion index from normalized ranks of inferred template counts within each repertoire. Generation probabilities in a later analysis came from a VDJ recombination model fitted to out-of-frame rearrangements, and those results were checked against IGoR. In a later analysis, TCR-TCR, TCR-HLA and TCR-CMV co-occurrence was scored with hypergeometric tests, and a repertoire-size bias correction was applied to TCR pairs. To estimate false discovery rates, a later analysis permuted the HLA or CMV assignments 20 times. A later analysis grouped co-occurring TCRs with DBSCAN, adding TCRdist sequence similarity when clustering within HLA-allele-positive subsets. Repertoires with fewer than 30,000 or more than 120,000 public chains, plus five repertoires with anomalous nucleotide sharing, were excluded from co-occurrence clustering. The immuneACCESS repertoire file appears here via TCRdb, limited to in-frame rearrangements. These files lack a portion of the clones; in checked studies, under half of the deficit traces to unresolved V genes, and the cause of the others is not known. Clonal size and the V and J genes are those of that table, whereas D and trimming came from the DNA. For this sample the table gives 150,000 to 200,000 clones, of which approximately 86% were detected only once. Under 2% of the sample is taken by the ten largest.

Recombination joined TRBV6-6 with TRBJ1-1, with the D segment identity uncertain. Source material: PBMCs. This receptor was taken from a woman aged 18-29 years in good health and CMV-seronegative. Read as DNA, the sequence is TGTGCCAGCACCTCACCCAGTGAAGCTGAAGCTTTCTTT. Its protein is CASTSPSEAEAFF.